The 19 T cell receptor beta chains listed next were all sequenced from one sample in a study of somatic mutations in cytotoxic T cells in rheumatoid arthritis. The method was immunoSEQ multiplex PCR; TCRdb's version includes in-frame clones alone and lacks a portion of them. The sample has some 13,000 clones, 80% seen once. The sample taken for sequencing was CD8+ T cells sorted from blood. All receptors derive from a man in his fifties or sixties in good health.

The rearrangement joins TRBV5-6 to TRBJ2-5, with TRBD2 identical over 9 bases. The CDR3 length is 16 residues. In germline, CDR1 is SGHDT, CDR2 YYEEEE. The ends lost 0 bases at V and 5 bases at J; junction bases unmatched: 8. The CDR3 nucleotides are TGTGCCAGCAGCTTGGGATCGGGGACTAGCACCGAGACCCAGTACTTC. Protein sequence: CASSLGSGTSTETQYF.

The chain employs TRBV27 and TRBJ1-1, with D unresolved. The CDR3 contains 15 residues. Trimming shortened V by 6 bases and J by 0 bases, and 14 bases separated the two germline ends. Germline CDR1 MNHEY, CDR2 SMNVEV (reference sequence). CDR3 sequence (DNA): TGTGCCAGCAGAGTTACGGAAAAAATGAACACTGAAGCTTTCTTT. Its translation: CASRVTEKMNTEAFF.

The chain couples TRBV11-2 to TRBJ1-1; tentatively, D is TRBD1 (5 bases). Trimming stripped 1 base from V and 2 bases from J, with 14 bases between. This CDR3 has 16 amino acids. Germline CDR1 is SGHAT and CDR2 is FQNNGV. As DNA, the CDR3 is TGTGCCAGCAGCTTAGCCGGGACCTCTTATAACACTGAAGCTTTCTTT. This encodes CASSLAGTSYNTEAFF.

V and J are TRBV19 and TRBJ1-1, with TRBD1 matching over 8 bases. Germline trimming cut 7 bases from V and 5 bases from J; bases unmatched to any gene: 6. Germline CDR1 LNHDA, CDR2 SQIVND (reference sequence). The CDR3 runs 13 residues. DNA for the CDR3: TGTGCCAGTAAGGGGACAGGACGAACTGAAGCTTTCTTT. Protein sequence: CASKGTGRTEAFF.

V is TRBV9 and J is TRBJ2-2; D not resolved. The germline V gene has CDR1 SGDLS and CDR2 YYNGEE. V was clipped by 0 bases and J by 5 bases, with 17 bases between them. The CDR3 consists of 17 residues. The CDR3: CASSVELVGPATGELFF. The CDR3 DNA follows: TGTGCCAGCAGCGTAGAGTTGGTAGGCCCGGCGACCGGGGAGCTGTTTTTT.

Of note for this clone: Its ends do not fully match the called genes, so a read error is possible. In the same sample, other DNA sequences code for this CDR3. V usage is TRBV29-1 and J usage is TRBJ1-1; no firm D call. The CDR3 runs to 11 residues. CDR1 and CDR2 from the germline V gene are SQVTM and ANQGSEA. Here the CDR3 reads CSVSSGTEAFF. CDR3 DNA sequence: TGTAGCGTTAGTAGTGGCACTGAAGCTTTCTTT.

This sequence joins TRBV28 and TRBJ1-2; D may be TRBD1 (6 bases). There are 16 residues in the CDR3. Germline values: CDR1 MDHEN, CDR2 SYDVKM. Trimming left V 5 bases short and J 5 bases short, with 21 bases between. This CDR3 is CASSPTSRGRRYGYTF. The DNA for the CDR3 is TGTGCCAGCAGTCCCACAAGCAGGGGCCGGAGGTATGGCTACACCTTC.

The J gene is TRBJ1-2, the V gene TRBV5-3; a weak D match, TRBD1 (6 bases). TRBV5-3 is known as an ORF, though its function is uncertain. Trimming shortened V by 0 bases and J by 2 bases, and 14 bases separated the two germline ends. The CDR3 length is 16 residues. The CDR3 sequence is CARSLDRTVSNYGYTF. The CDR3 DNA reads as TGTGCCAGAAGCTTGGATCGGACAGTCTCAAACTATGGCTACACCTTC.

The chain recombines TRBV7-9 with TRBJ2-5, with TRBD2 matching 12 bases. The junction had 8 bases not matched to a gene; V was cut back by 5 bases and J by 4 bases. The CDR3 covers 16 residues. Germline V gives CDR1 SEHNR, CDR2 FQNEAQ (reference sequence). DNA for the CDR3: TGTGCCAGCAGCCCGACTAGCGGGGGCTCCACAGAGACCCAGTACTTC. Translated, it gives CASSPTSGGSTETQYF.

This chain uses TRBV13 with TRBJ2-1; 9 nucleotides agree with TRBD2. The CDR3 runs 15 residues. With 0 bases clipped from V and 4 bases from J, the junction kept 1 base outside the gene matches. The germline CDR1 and CDR2 sequences are PRHDT and FYEKMQ (reference sequence). Written as DNA, the CDR3 is TGTGCCAGCAGCTTAGGGACTAGCGGATACAATGAGCAGTTCTTC. This codes for CASSLGTSGYNEQFF.

This clone occurred a few times. This chain connects TRBV6-6 to TRBJ1-2; a weak D match, TRBD1 (6 bases). The CDR3 runs 14 residues. V was clipped by 6 bases and J by 4 bases, with 15 bases between them. Germline V CDR1 and CDR2: MNHNY, SVGAGI (reference sequence). The CDR3 DNA follows: TGTGCCAGCAGGCTCGTTGGGGGCTCCTATGGCTACACCTTC. Residues: CASRLVGGSYGYTF.

The rearrangement links TRBV7-6 to TRBJ1-5; no clear D. CDR1 is SGHVS, CDR2 FNYEAQ, per germline. The CDR3 contains 13 residues. Trimming pared 5 bases from V and 5 bases from J, leaving 10 bases between. Here the CDR3 reads CASSPALHQPQHF. CDR3 nucleotides: TGTGCCAGCAGCCCAGCGCTACATCAGCCCCAGCATTTT.

V and J are TRBV4-3 and TRBJ1-5; TRBD1 matches 8 bases. The V gene end was trimmed by 0 bases and the J gene end by 7 bases; junction bases not matched to a gene: 8. The CDR3 length is 16 residues. Germline V gene sequence: CDR1 LGHNA, CDR2 YSLEER. DNA of the CDR3: TGCGCCAGCAGCCAAGAGGCAGGGGGCGCGAACCAGCCCCAGCATTTT. Its translation: CASSQEAGGANQPQHF.

This sequence joins TRBV7-6 and TRBJ2-2, with D unresolved. The V gene lost 1 base and the J gene lost 6 bases, with 6 bases spanning the gap. The CDR3 has 13 amino acids. Germline-derived CDR1 and CDR2 are SGHVS and FNYEAQ. DNA for the CDR3: TGTGCCAGCAGCTTAGAAGTCGCCGGGGAGCTGTTTTTT. It specifies CASSLEVAGELFF.

The chain carries TRBV4-2 and TRBJ2-5; no firm D call. TRBJ2-7 matches the DNA end more closely, so the J call is doubtful. CDR1 and CDR2 (germline): LGHNA, YNFKEQ. The CDR3 is 17 amino acids. Here the CDR3 DNA reads TGTGCCAGCAGCCAAGCTCCCCCTGGAGCATTTCCCTACGAGCAGTACTTC. It codes for CASSQAPPGAFPYEQYF.

The genes are TRBV21-1 and TRBJ2-7. TRBV21-1 is reported as a pseudogene. This CDR3 contains 16 residues. The CDR3 spells CASSKARRIFSYEQYF. The CDR3 bases are TGTGCCAGCAGCAAAGCGCGCCGGATCTTCTCCTACGAGCAGTACTTC.

V usage is TRBV10-3 and J usage is TRBJ2-1; TRBD2 might be the D (5 bases). V lost 1 base and J lost 0, with 10 bases in between. The CDR3 runs 16 residues. CDR1 and CDR2 (germline): ENHRY, SYGVKD. CDR3 region: CAISELTGSSYNEQFF. The CDR3 bases are TGTGCCATCAGTGAGTTGACGGGGAGCTCCTACAATGAGCAGTTCTTC.

This chain connects TRBV12-5 to TRBJ2-1; 12 bases fit TRBD2. Germline V gives CDR1 LGHNT, CDR2 FRNRAP. The CDR3 is made up of 14 amino acids. Trimming cost V 4 bases and J 7 bases; bases outside gene matches: 2. This chain's CDR3 is CASGSSGGANEQFF. In DNA form, the CDR3 reads TGTGCTAGTGGTTCTAGCGGGGGGGCAAATGAGCAGTTCTTC.

J is TRBJ1-2 and V is TRBV9, with D uncertain. V was pared by 6 bases and J by 4 bases, with 16 bases between. Germline V gene data show CDR1 as SGDLS and CDR2 as YYNGEE. CDR3 length: 14 residues. The CDR3 region has the DNA TGTGCCAGCACCTCCGACATTTCGGGCTATGGCTACACCTTC. This sequence encodes CASTSDISGYGYTF.